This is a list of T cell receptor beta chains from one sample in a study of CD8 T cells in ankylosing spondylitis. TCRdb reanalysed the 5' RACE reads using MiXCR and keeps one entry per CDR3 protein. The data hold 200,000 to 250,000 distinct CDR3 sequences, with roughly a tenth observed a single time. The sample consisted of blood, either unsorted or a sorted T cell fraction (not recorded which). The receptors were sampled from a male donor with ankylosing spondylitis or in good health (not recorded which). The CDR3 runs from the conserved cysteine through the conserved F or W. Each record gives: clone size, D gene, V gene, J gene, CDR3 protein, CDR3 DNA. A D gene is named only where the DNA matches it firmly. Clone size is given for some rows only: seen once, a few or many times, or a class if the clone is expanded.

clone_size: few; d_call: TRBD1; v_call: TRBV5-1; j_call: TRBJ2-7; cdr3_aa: CASSLSQGAREQYF; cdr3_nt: TGCGCCAGCAGCTTGTCCCAGGGGGCGCGAGAGCAGTACTTC
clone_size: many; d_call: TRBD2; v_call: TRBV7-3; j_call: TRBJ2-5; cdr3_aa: CASSSSGGKEETQYF; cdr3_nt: TGTGCCAGCAGCTCTAGCGGGGGAAAAGAAGAGACCCAGTACTTC
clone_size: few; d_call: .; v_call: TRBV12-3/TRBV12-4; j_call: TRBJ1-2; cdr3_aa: CASYGAFNYGYTF; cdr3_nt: TGTGCCAGCTATGGCGCTTTTAACTATGGCTACACCTTC
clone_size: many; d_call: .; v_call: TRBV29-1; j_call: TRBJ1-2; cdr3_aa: CSVDEGGYGYTF; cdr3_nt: TGCAGCGTTGATGAGGGGGGATATGGCTACACCTTC
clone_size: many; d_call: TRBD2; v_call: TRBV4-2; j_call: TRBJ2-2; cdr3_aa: CASSVISGDTGELFF; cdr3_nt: TGTGCCAGCAGCGTCATAAGCGGGGACACCGGGGAGCTGTTTTTT
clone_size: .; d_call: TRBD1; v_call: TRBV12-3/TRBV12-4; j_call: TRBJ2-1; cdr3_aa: CASRGTGINEQFF; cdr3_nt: TGTGCCAGCCGAGGGACAGGGATCAATGAGCAGTTCTTC
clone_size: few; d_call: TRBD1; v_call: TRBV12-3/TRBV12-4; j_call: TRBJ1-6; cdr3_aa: CASKTARDRGSSYNSPLHF; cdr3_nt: TGTGCCAGCAAGACTGCAAGGGACAGGGGGAGCTCCTATAATTCACCCCTCCACTTT
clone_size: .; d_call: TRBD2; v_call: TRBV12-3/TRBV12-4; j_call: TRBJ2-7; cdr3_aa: CASSPGGGFYEQYF; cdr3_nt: TGTGCCAGCAGTCCGGGGGGAGGGTTCTACGAGCAGTACTTC
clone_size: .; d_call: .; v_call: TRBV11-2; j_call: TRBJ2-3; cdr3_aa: CASSSIGADTQYF; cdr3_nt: TGTGCCAGCAGCTCAATAGGGGCAGATACGCAGTATTTT
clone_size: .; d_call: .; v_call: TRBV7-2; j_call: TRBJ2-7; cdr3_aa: CASSLAAYEQYF; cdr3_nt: TGTGCCAGCAGCTTAGCAGCTTACGAGCAGTACTTC
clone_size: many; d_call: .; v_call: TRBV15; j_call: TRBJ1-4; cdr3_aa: CATSREGREKLFF; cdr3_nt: TGTGCCACCAGCAGAGAGGGACGTGAAAAACTGTTTTTT
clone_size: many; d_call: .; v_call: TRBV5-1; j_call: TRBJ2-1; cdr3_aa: CASMLAKDNEQFF; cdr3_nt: TGCGCCAGCATGTTAGCCAAGGACAATGAGCAGTTCTTC
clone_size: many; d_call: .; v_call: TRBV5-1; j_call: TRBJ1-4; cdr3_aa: CASSFSGDEKLFF; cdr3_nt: TGCGCCAGCAGCTTTTCGGGGGATGAAAAACTGTTTTTT
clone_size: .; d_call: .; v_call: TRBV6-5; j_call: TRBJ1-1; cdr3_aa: CASSLRTENTEAFF; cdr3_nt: TGTGCCAGCAGTCTACGAACAGAGAACACTGAAGCTTTCTTT
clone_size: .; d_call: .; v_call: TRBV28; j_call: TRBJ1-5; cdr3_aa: CASSSDQPQHF; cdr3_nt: TGTGCCAGCAGTTCCGATCAGCCCCAGCATTTT
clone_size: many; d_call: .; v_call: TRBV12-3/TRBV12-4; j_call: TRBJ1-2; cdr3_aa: CASSFTGPFDGYTF; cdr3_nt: TGTGCCAGCAGTTTTACGGGGCCCTTTGATGGCTACACCTTC
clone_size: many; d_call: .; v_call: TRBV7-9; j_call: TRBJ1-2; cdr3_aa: CASSSDRVPHRGYGYTF; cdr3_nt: TGTGCCAGCAGCTCAGACCGGGTCCCCCATCGGGGATATGGCTACACCTTC
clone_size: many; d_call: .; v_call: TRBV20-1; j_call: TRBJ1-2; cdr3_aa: CSARNTVGYGYTF; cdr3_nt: TGCAGTGCTAGAAATACAGTGGGCTATGGCTACACCTTC
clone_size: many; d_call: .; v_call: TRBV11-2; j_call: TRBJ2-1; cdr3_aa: CASSVGWDLYAEQFF; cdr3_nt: TGTGCCAGCAGCGTGGGGTGGGACCTCTACGCTGAGCAGTTCTTC
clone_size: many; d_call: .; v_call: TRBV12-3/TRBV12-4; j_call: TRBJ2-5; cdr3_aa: CASSGPTQYF; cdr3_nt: TGTGCCAGTTCCGGGCCGACCCAGTACTTC
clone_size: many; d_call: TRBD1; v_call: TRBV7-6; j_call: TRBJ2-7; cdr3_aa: CASSYGQGSPYEQYF; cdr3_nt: TGTGCCAGCAGCTACGGACAGGGGTCCCCCTACGAGCAGTACTTC
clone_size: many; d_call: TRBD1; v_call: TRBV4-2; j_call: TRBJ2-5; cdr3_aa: CASSQGRLGTGRGQETQYF; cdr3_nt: TGTGCCAGCAGCCAAGGGAGGTTGGGGACAGGCAGGGGTCAAGAGACCCAGTACTTC
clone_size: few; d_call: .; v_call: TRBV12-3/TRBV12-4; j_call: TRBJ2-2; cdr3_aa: CASRSRELFF; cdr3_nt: TGTGCCAGCAGGAGCAGGGAGCTGTTTTTT
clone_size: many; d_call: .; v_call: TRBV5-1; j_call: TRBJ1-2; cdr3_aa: CASSLESGGAYYGYTF; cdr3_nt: TGCGCCAGCAGCTTGGAGTCCGGGGGCGCTTACTATGGCTACACCTTC
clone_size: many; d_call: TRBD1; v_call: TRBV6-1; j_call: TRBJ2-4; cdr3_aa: CASSDSTGGEENIQYF; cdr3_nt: TGTGCCAGCAGTGATTCGACAGGGGGCGAGGAAAACATTCAGTACTTC
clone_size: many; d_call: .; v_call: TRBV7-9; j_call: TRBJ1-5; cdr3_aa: CASTNSNQPQHF; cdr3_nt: TGTGCCAGCACCAATAGCAATCAGCCCCAGCATTTT
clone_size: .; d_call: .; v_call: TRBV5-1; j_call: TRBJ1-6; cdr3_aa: CASSLAGPENNSPLHF; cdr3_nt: TGCGCCAGCAGCTTGGCCGGTCCAGAAAATAATTCACCCCTCCACTTT
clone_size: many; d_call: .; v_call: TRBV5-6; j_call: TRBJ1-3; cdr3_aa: CASSSTYRQESGNTIYF; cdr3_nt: TGTGCCAGCAGCTCAACCTACAGGCAAGAGTCTGGAAACACCATATATTTT
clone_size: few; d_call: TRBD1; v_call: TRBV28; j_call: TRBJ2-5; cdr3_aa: CASSGPSEGQETQYF; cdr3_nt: TGTGCCAGCAGCGGCCCCAGTGAGGGACAGGAGACCCAGTACTTC
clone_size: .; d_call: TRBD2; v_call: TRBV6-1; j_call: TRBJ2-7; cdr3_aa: CASSATSGDYEQYF; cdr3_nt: TGTGCCAGCAGTGCGACTAGCGGGGACTACGAGCAGTACTTC
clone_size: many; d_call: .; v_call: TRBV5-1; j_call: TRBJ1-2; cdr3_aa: CASSTGTETSTF; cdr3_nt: TGCGCCAGCAGCACTGGGACGGAGACTTCCACCTTC
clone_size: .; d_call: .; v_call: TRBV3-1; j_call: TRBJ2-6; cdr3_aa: CASNKQGEDGANVLTF; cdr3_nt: TGTGCCAGCAATAAGCAAGGGGAGGATGGGGCCAACGTCCTGACTTTC
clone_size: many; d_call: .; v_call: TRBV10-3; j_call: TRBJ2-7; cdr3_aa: CAISGSYTGGAGGEQYF; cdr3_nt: TGTGCCATCAGTGGGTCCTATACAGGGGGCGCGGGAGGCGAGCAGTACTTC
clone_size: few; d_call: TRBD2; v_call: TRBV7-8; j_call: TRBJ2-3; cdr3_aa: CASSTGSGGTRTDTQYF; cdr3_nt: TGTGCCAGCAGCACCGGTAGCGGGGGGACTCGCACAGATACGCAGTATTTT
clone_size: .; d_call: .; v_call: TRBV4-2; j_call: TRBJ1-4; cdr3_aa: CAMGSGQGPLPNEKLFF; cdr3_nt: TGTGCCATGGGCTCCGGGCAGGGCCCTTTGCCTAATGAAAAACTGTTTTTT
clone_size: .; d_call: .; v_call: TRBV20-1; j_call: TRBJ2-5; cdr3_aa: CSARDHRTALQETQYF; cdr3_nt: TGCAGTGCTAGAGACCATAGGACAGCCCTCCAAGAGACCCAGTACTTC
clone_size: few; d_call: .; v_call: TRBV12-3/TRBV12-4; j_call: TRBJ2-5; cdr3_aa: CASSLIRGETQYF; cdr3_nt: TGTGCCAGCAGTTTGATTAGGGGAGAGACCCAGTACTTC
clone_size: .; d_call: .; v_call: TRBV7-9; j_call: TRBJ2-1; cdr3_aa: CASSAPKDRTYNEQFF; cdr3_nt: TGTGCCAGCAGCGCACCAAAGGACAGAACCTACAATGAGCAGTTCTTC